What follows are 15 T cell receptor beta chains derived from one specimen sequenced in a study of T cell changes during pregnancy in multiple sclerosis. Libraries were prepared by immunoSEQ multiplex PCR; TCRdb keeps only in-frame clonotypes and omits some of them. The sample includes 20,000 or so clones, roughly 90% of them seen just once. This specimen was CD8+ T cells from peripheral blood mononuclear cells, taken in the third trimester of pregnancy. The receptors stem from a female donor in good health, enrolled as a control in a pregnancy study.

This chain connects TRBV15 to TRBJ2-1; 8 nucleotides match TRBD2. J was trimmed by 6 bases and V by 6 bases; bases with no gene match: 10. The CDR3 contains 15 residues. Germline lookup yields CDR1 LNHNV and CDR2 YYDKDF (reference sequence). CDR3 residues: CATSSFREGGNEQFF. The CDR3 nucleotides are TGTGCCACCAGTTCTTTCCGGGAGGGAGGCAATGAGCAGTTCTTC.

V and J are TRBV7-8 and TRBJ1-2, with TRBD1 identical over 7 bases. With V trimmed by 1 base and J by 5 bases, 1 base remained unmatched. The V gene's germline CDR1 is SGHVS and CDR2 FQNEAQ. CDR3 length: 13 residues. The CDR3 reads CASSLDRGYGYTF. The CDR3 DNA is TGTGCCAGCAGCTTAGACAGGGGTTATGGCTACACCTTC.

The rearrangement joins TRBV6-5 to TRBJ2-5; 8 nucleotides match TRBD2. Germline V gene lookup returns CDR1 MNHEY and CDR2 SVGAGI. Trimming at V came to 5 bases and at J to 5 bases, leaving 10 bases not matched to a gene. The CDR3 spans 15 residues. CDR3 amino acids: CASSRTSLTAETQYF. As DNA, the CDR3 is TGTGCCAGCAGTCGGACTAGCCTTACCGCGGAGACCCAGTACTTC.

This CDR3 reads CASSMSSGGSYNEQFF. CDR3 DNA: TGTGCCAGTAGTATGTCTAGCGGGGGCTCCTACAATGAGCAGTTCTTC. The chain couples TRBV19 to TRBJ2-1; TRBD2 agrees at 10 bases. There are 16 residues in the CDR3. J was trimmed by 0 bases and V by 3 bases; bases with no gene match: 2. Germline lookup yields CDR1 LNHDA and CDR2 SQIVND (reference sequence).

The chain recombines TRBV29-1 with TRBJ1-2, with 8 nucleotides matching TRBD1. Germline lookup yields CDR1 SQVTM and CDR2 ANQGSEA. With V trimmed by 7 bases and J by 1 base, 5 bases remained unmatched. CDR3 length: 13 amino acids. DNA of the CDR3: TGCAGCGCGGAGGACAGGGTTAACTATGGCTACACCTTC. Translation: CSAEDRVNYGYTF.

The CDR3: CASSASRSGSNQPQHF. The CDR3 DNA is TGTGCCAGCAGCGCCAGTAGGTCAGGCAGCAATCAGCCCCAGCATTTT. The chain couples TRBV13 to TRBJ1-5; D unresolved. In germline, CDR1 is PRHDT, CDR2 FYEKMQ (reference sequence). V was clipped by 5 bases and J by 1 base, with 15 bases between them. The length of the CDR3 is 16 residues.

The J gene is TRBJ1-1, the V gene TRBV29-1; 9 nucleotides line up with TRBD1. Germline CDR1 reads SQVTM; CDR2 reads ANQGSEA. Losses at the gene ends were 6 bases for V and 0 bases for J; bases not matched to a gene: 2. This CDR3 contains 13 residues. CDR3 sequence reads: CSVTGGMNTEAFF. The DNA of the CDR3 is TGCAGCGTGACAGGGGGAATGAACACTGAAGCTTTCTTT.

The chain couples TRBV7-9 to TRBJ1-2; TRBD1 is a possible D gene (6 bases). Trimming stripped 5 bases from V and 8 bases from J, with 15 bases between. The CDR3 contains 13 residues. From germline, CDR1 is SEHNR and CDR2 FQNEAQ (reference sequence). CDR3 sequence: CASSPQGSRGYTF. CDR3 coding DNA: TGTGCCAGCAGCCCACAGGGTTCTCGGGGCTACACCTTC.

This clone was observed a single time. V usage is TRBV4-1 and J usage is TRBJ1-3; D may be TRBD1 (5 bases). This CDR3 region has 15 residues. Between the trimmed V and J ends, which lost 3 bases and 1 base, there was a span of 10 bases. Germline CDR1 reads MGHRA; CDR2 reads YSYEKL. CDR3 coding DNA: TGCGCCAGCAGCCATGGTGGGGGGTCTGGAAACACCATATATTTT. Its protein is CASSHGGGSGNTIYF.

The gene calls are TRBV2 and TRBJ2-7, with a weak D call TRBD1 (6 bases). The germline V and J ends were trimmed by 2 bases and 7 bases, with 18 bases remaining between them. CDR3 length equals 15 residues. Germline V CDR1 and CDR2: SNHLY, FYNNEI. DNA for the CDR3: TGTGCCAGCAGTGAATGGAACAGGGTGTTGCGGGAGCAGTACTTC. Its translation: CASSEWNRVLREQYF.

This clone was observed a handful of times. The chain is built from TRBV4-2 and TRBJ2-3; 10 bases are shared with TRBD1. This CDR3 is built from 16 residues. Trimming took 0 bases from V and 6 from J; bases not matched to a gene: 6. Germline assignment: CDR1 LGHNA and CDR2 YNFKEQ. The CDR3 DNA follows: TGTGCCAGCAGCCAAGAAAGGGGACAGGGGTCTGATACGCAGTATTTT. As protein: CASSQERGQGSDTQYF.

The rearrangement uses TRBV23-1 and TRBJ2-4; maybe TRBD2 (7 bases). TRBV23-1 is sorted into the ORF group, with uncertain function. V gave up 6 bases and J gave up 3 bases, with 18 bases separating them. This CDR3 is 16 amino acids long. CDR3 nucleotides: TGCGCCAGCAGCCCGGGGAGGGGGGTTGGCAAAAACATTCAGTACTTC. Its protein product is CASSPGRGVGKNIQYF.

The rearrangement uses TRBV27 and TRBJ2-1, with 9 bases lining up with TRBD2. Trimming took 8 bases from V and 2 from J; bases not matched to a gene: 4. CDR3 length: 14 amino acids. CDR1 MNHEY and CDR2 SMNVEV come from the germline V gene (reference sequence). The DNA for the CDR3 is TGTGCCAGCTCCACTAGCGGGCCCTACAATGAGCAGTTCTTC. Its translation is CASSTSGPYNEQFF.

V gene TRBV28 combines with J gene TRBJ2-1; D possibly corresponds to TRBD2 (6 bases). This CDR3 is built from 16 residues. Germline-derived CDR1 and CDR2 are MDHEN and SYDVKM. V was shortened by 5 bases and J by 2 bases, with 16 bases between the two germline ends. CDR3 DNA sequence: TGTGCCAGCAGTCCGCTTAGCGGAGCTGCCTACAATGAGCAGTTCTTC. Translating it yields CASSPLSGAAYNEQFF.

The J gene is TRBJ2-1, the V gene TRBV6-4; TRBD1 aligns across 7 bases. This CDR3 contains 16 residues. V shed 5 bases, J shed 10 bases, and the junction held 17 bases outside the gene matches. The germline CDR1 and CDR2 sequences are MRHNA and SNTAGT. In DNA form, the CDR3 reads TGTGCCAGCAGTCCAATCCCGGGACAGTCCGCCGGAGAGCAGTTCTTC. Its protein is CASSPIPGQSAGEQFF.